The source of this T cell receptor beta chain is a study of CD8+CD57+ T cells in acquired aplastic anemia. TCR beta VDJ and CDR3 profiling used genomic DNA as template. TCRdb independently ran MiXCR on the reads; one entry per CDR3 protein. The sample yields 300,000 or so distinct CDR3 sequences, 56% seen once. This clonotype turned up a few times. By flow cytometry, patients selected for sequencing had shown an expansion of CD8+CD57+ cells. Severe acquired aplastic anemia was present in every patient. Untreated patients provided the blood samples, with no therapy given before sampling. The CDR3 length is 14 residues. V lost 3 bases and J lost 2, with 11 bases in between. CDR1 is SEHNR and CDR2 is FQNEAQ in the germline V gene (reference sequence).

This clonotype was sampled from a human donor with aplastic anemia. The chain employs TRBV7-9 and TRBJ2-7, with D possibly being TRBD1 (7 bases). Specimen: sorted CD4+, CD8+, or CD8+CD57+ T cells (not recorded which) from PBMCs. The CDR3 DNA is TGTGCCAGCAGCTTGCAGGGGGGTCCCTACGAGCAGTACTTC. Encoded protein: CASSLQGGPYEQYF.